The 29 T cell receptor beta chains presented below share a single source sample, sequenced in a study of cytomegalovirus exposure and HLA in healthy donors. Use of 60 Vbeta and 13 Jbeta primers characterized the PCR. Sequenced by immunoSEQ multiplex PCR; TCRdb stores in-frame clones only, minus some. The profile shows some 190,000 clones, around 80% of them singletons. The sequenced sample was PBMCs. Receptors were obtained from a girl aged 5-17 years in good health and CMV-seropositive.

Only a few counts were recorded for this clone. The gene calls are TRBV10-3 and TRBJ1-2, with D possibly matching TRBD1 (6 bases). The CDR3 is 14 residues long. The germline gives CDR1 ENHRY, CDR2 SYGVKD. V dropped 6 bases and J dropped 8 bases, with 19 bases sitting between them. The CDR3 loop is CAISRIMGAEGYTF. The CDR3 region has the DNA TGTGCCATCAGCCGGATCATGGGGGCGGAGGGCTACACCTTC.

The chain has TRBV4-3 and TRBJ2-3; D might be TRBD2 (5 bases). Trimming shortened V by 0 bases and J by 0 bases, and 10 bases separated the two germline ends. This CDR3 contains 16 residues. Germline CDR1 is LGHNA and CDR2 is YSLEER. The CDR3: CASSQDNGGSTDTQYF. The DNA for the CDR3 is TGCGCCAGCAGCCAAGATAACGGCGGGAGCACAGATACGCAGTATTTT.

The chain has TRBV13 and TRBJ1-6, with D unclear. Between the trimmed V and J ends, which lost 5 bases and 8 bases, there was a span of 13 bases. This CDR3 is 14 amino acids long. Germline V gene sequence: CDR1 PRHDT, CDR2 FYEKMQ (reference sequence). The CDR3 loop reads CASSLTGYYSPLHF. Written as DNA, the CDR3 is TGTGCCAGCAGCCTGACGGGGTATTATTCACCCCTCCACTTT.

The V gene is TRBV6-4, the J gene TRBJ2-3, with D perhaps TRBD2 (5 bases). V shed 4 bases and J shed 0 bases, with 11 bases lying between them. Germline values: CDR1 MRHNA, CDR2 SNTAGT. The CDR3 spans 15 residues. The CDR3 DNA sequence: TGTGCCAGCAGTGCGGACTCCCCTAGCACAGATACGCAGTATTTT. Translated, it gives CASSADSPSTDTQYF.

This chain uses TRBV25-1 with TRBJ2-1, with no clear D. The CDR3 loop spans 12 amino acids. Trimming took 1 base from V and 7 from J, leaving 5 bases between them. Germline CDR1 and CDR2: MGHDK and SYGVNS. CDR3 in amino acids: CASSEFQNEQFF. CDR3 nucleotide sequence: TGTGCCAGCAGTGAATTCCAGAATGAGCAGTTCTTC.

The chain is built from TRBV7-8 and TRBJ1-5; 10 bases map to TRBD1. The V and J ends lost 4 bases and 6 bases, in that order; junction bases with no gene match: 3. The CDR3 has 14 residues. CDR1 and CDR2 (germline): SGHVS, FQNEAQ. DNA for the CDR3: TGTGCCAGCAGCTCGACAGGGGGCAGTCAGCCCCAGCATTTT. Translated, it gives CASSSTGGSQPQHF.

Concerning this clone: Other DNA sequences in the sample encode the same CDR3. The chain employs TRBV9 and TRBJ1-4, with 8 positions matching TRBD1. CDR1 is SGDLS and CDR2 is YYNGEE in the germline V gene. V was pared by 0 bases and J by 5 bases, with 0 bases of the junction left unmatched. The CDR3 consists of 14 residues. The CDR3 nucleotides read TGTGCCAGCAGCGTAGGACAGGGGAATGAAAAACTGTTTTTT. Protein: CASSVGQGNEKLFF.

V usage is TRBV5-1 and J usage is TRBJ2-7, with D tentatively TRBD2 (6 bases). CDR1 is SGHRS and CDR2 is YFSETQ in the germline V gene. This CDR3 is built from 14 residues. V was trimmed by 3 bases and J by 5 bases, leaving 15 bases between them. The CDR3 loop is CASSSSWGDHEQYF. CDR3 bases: TGCGCCAGCAGCTCAAGTTGGGGGGATCACGAGCAGTACTTC.

The chain couples TRBV5-6 to TRBJ2-3; tentative D call: TRBD2 (6 bases). Trimming removed 2 bases at V and 4 bases at J, with 11 bases between. CDR1 and CDR2 from the germline V gene are SGHDT and YYEEEE. This CDR3 is built from 14 residues. The CDR3 loop is CASSFDGSPDTQYF. The CDR3 bases are TGTGCCAGCAGCTTCGACGGGAGCCCAGATACGCAGTATTTT.

The chain joins TRBV6-6 to TRBJ2-7; no clear D. The CDR3 runs 13 residues. From germline, CDR1 is MNHNY and CDR2 SVGAGI (reference sequence). Between the trimmed V and J ends, which lost 2 bases and 0 bases, there was a span of 5 bases. The CDR3, as DNA: TGTGCCAGCAGTTACGGCACCTCCTACGAGCAGTACTTC. Encoded protein: CASSYGTSYEQYF.

The V gene is TRBV4-2, the J gene TRBJ1-1; TRBD1 matches 10 bases. CDR1 and CDR2 from the germline V gene are LGHNA and YNFKEQ. The ends lost 2 bases at V and 4 bases at J; junction bases unmatched: 1. The CDR3 is 14 residues long. CDR3 sequence reads: CASSQRQGATEAFF. The CDR3 bases are TGTGCCAGCAGCCAAAGACAGGGGGCCACTGAAGCTTTCTTT.

The rearrangement uses TRBV15 and TRBJ2-2; 11 positions agree with TRBD2. The CDR3 loop spans 18 amino acids. The junction had 11 bases not matched to a gene; V was cut back by 3 bases and J by 5 bases. From germline, CDR1 is LNHNV and CDR2 YYDKDF (reference sequence). The DNA for the CDR3 is TGTGCCACCAGCAGTCCGATCGATAGCGGGAGGGCAACCGGGGAGCTGTTTTTT. Its translation is CATSSPIDSGRATGELFF.

Comments on this clone: This CDR3 fails to terminate in the conserved phenylalanine or tryptophan, so it likely reflects a read error. The rearrangement links TRBV28 to TRBJ1-1; 9 bases agree with TRBD1. Germline V gene lookup returns CDR1 MDHEN and CDR2 SYDVKM. J lost 3 bases, V lost 8 bases, and 10 bases had no gene match. This CDR3 is 15 amino acids long. The CDR3 sequence is CASSGQGRVDTEAFL. The CDR3 DNA is TGTGCCAGCTCCGGACAGGGGAGGGTAGACACTGAAGCTTTCCTT.

The chain links TRBV5-4 to TRBJ2-1; D is perhaps TRBD2 (5 bases). Trimming cost V 4 bases and J 2 bases, with 10 bases left between them. This CDR3 region has 14 residues. CDR1 SGHNT and CDR2 YYREEE come from the germline V gene (reference sequence). Here the CDR3 DNA reads TGTGCCAGCAGCCTACTAGAAACCTACAATGAGCAGTTCTTC. It is translated as CASSLLETYNEQFF.

The genes are TRBV18 and TRBJ2-5; a possible D gene is TRBD1 (5 bases). Deletions cut 1 base from V and 5 bases from J, with 11 bases between. The CDR3 consists of 14 residues. Germline values: CDR1 KGHSH, CDR2 LQKENI. Here the CDR3 DNA reads TGTGCCAGCTCACCACTGGCAGGGTTGGAGACCCAGTACTTC. It translates to CASSPLAGLETQYF. Full variable domain (outside the CDR3, taken from reference TRBV18 and TRBJ2-5): NAGVMQNPRHLVRRRGQEARLRCSPMKGHSHVYWYRQLPEEGLKFMVYLQKENIIDESGMPKERFSAEFPKEGPSILRIQQVVRGDSAAYFCASSPLAGLETQYFGPGTRLLVL.

Details on this clone: Other DNA sequences in the same sample also yield this CDR3. This sequence joins TRBV11-2 and TRBJ2-3; D is uncertain. V lost 2 bases to trimming and J lost 4 bases, with 7 bases between them. This CDR3 is 13 amino acids long. The germline V gene encodes CDR1 SGHAT and CDR2 FQNNGV. CDR3 DNA sequence: TGTGCCAGCAGCTTAACCGGGTCAGATACGCAGTATTTT. This gives the protein CASSLTGSDTQYF. The full variable domain, its missing parts supplied by reference TRBV11-2 and TRBJ2-3, is EAGVAQSPRYKIIEKRQSVAFWCNPISGHATLYWYQQILGQGPKLLIQFQNNGVVDDSQLPKDRFSAERLKGVDSTLKIQPAKLEDSAVYLCASSLTGSDTQYFGPGTRLTVL.

In this sample, this clone turned up a few times. The V and J genes are TRBV30 and TRBJ1-1; unclear D gene. This CDR3 spans 16 amino acids. Trimming pared 3 bases from V and 0 bases from J, leaving 17 bases between. Germline CDR1 and CDR2: GTSNPN and SVGIG (reference sequence). CDR3 coding DNA: TGTGCCTGGAGCCGTACGAGTGGGCAGTTGAACACTGAAGCTTTCTTT. This translates into CAWSRTSGQLNTEAFF.

The V and J genes are TRBV27 and TRBJ1-1, with a weak D call TRBD1 (5 bases). Germline CDR1 is MNHEY and CDR2 is SMNVEV (reference sequence). V lost 10 bases to trimming and J lost 6 bases, with 18 bases between them. The CDR3 has 13 amino acids. The CDR3 DNA is TGTGCCACATCCGAAATCGGGGGACCTGAAGCTTTCTTT. The encoded protein is CATSEIGGPEAFF.

The chain employs TRBV7-2 and TRBJ1-2; 11 nucleotides line up with TRBD1. The V gene end was trimmed by 1 base and the J gene end by 8 bases; junction bases not matched to a gene: 6. The germline V gene has CDR1 SGHTA and CDR2 FQGNSA. The CDR3 consists of 15 residues. This CDR3 reads CASSLGTGGQEGYTF. The CDR3 coding sequence is TGTGCCAGCAGCTTAGGGACAGGGGGCCAGGAAGGCTACACCTTC.

The chain carries TRBV14 and TRBJ2-6; D gene uncertain. The V gene's germline CDR1 is SGHDN and CDR2 FVKESK. V gave up 2 bases and J gave up 0 bases, with 5 bases separating them. The CDR3 length is 15 residues. The CDR3 is CASSQLSSGANVLTF. In nucleotides, the CDR3 is TGTGCCAGCAGCCAATTATCCTCTGGGGCCAACGTCCTGACTTTC.

V is TRBV29-1 and J is TRBJ2-3; D gene unclear. The CDR3 totals 15 residues. In germline, CDR1 is SQVTM, CDR2 ANQGSEA. V lost 8 bases, J lost 1 base, and 19 bases lay in between. The CDR3 here is CSINPVLDGTDTQYF. The CDR3 DNA is TGCAGCATCAACCCCGTCCTAGATGGCACAGATACGCAGTATTTT.

The chain couples TRBV5-1 to TRBJ1-1; no definite D call. V was cut by 4 bases and J by 0 bases, with 10 bases left in between. CDR1 and CDR2 from the germline V gene are SGHRS and YFSETQ. The CDR3 is 14 amino acids. The CDR3 DNA is TGCGCCAGCAGCCCGCCAGTGATGAACACTGAAGCTTTCTTT. It codes for CASSPPVMNTEAFF. Full variable domain (rest looked up from reference TRBV5-1 and TRBJ1-1): KAGVTQTPRYLIKTRGQQVTLSCSPISGHRSVSWYQQTPGQGLQFLFEYFSETQRNKGNFPGRFSGRQFSNSRSEMNVSTLELGDSALYLCASSPPVMNTEAFFGQGTRLTVV.

The chain joins TRBV9 to TRBJ1-3, with D tentatively TRBD1 (6 bases). The germline V gene has CDR1 SGDLS and CDR2 YYNGEE. CDR3 length: 16 residues. V was clipped by 2 bases and J by 2 bases, with 14 bases between them. The CDR3 sequence is CASSVTGKGPGNTIYF. The CDR3 DNA follows: TGTGCCAGCAGCGTCACAGGGAAAGGGCCTGGAAACACCATATATTTT.

This clone was seen a few times. The chain uses TRBV4-3 and TRBJ2-7; D is perhaps TRBD2 (5 bases). The CDR3 is 16 residues long. CDR1 is LGHNA and CDR2 is YSLEER in the germline V gene. V lost 3 bases and J lost 2, with 17 bases in between. CDR3 DNA sequence: TGCGCCAGCAGCCACTCCGGAACCGGGGAAACCTACGAGCAGTACTTC. This sequence encodes CASSHSGTGETYEQYF.

The chain couples TRBV7-2 to TRBJ2-3; TRBD2 is a possible D gene (6 bases). The CDR3 is 13 residues long. Trimming took off 4 bases at V and 4 bases at J, with 9 bases between the two ends. Germline V lookup: CDR1 SGHTA, CDR2 FQGNSA. The CDR3 here is CASSWRLADTQYF. The DNA for the CDR3 is TGTGCCAGCAGCTGGCGACTAGCAGATACGCAGTATTTT. Filled out from reference TRBV7-2 and TRBJ2-3, the complete variable domain reads GAGVSQSPSNKVTEKGKDVELRCDPISGHTALYWYRQSLGQGLEFLIYFQGNSAPDKSGLPSDRFSAERTGGSVSTLTIQRTQQEDSAVYLCASSWRLADTQYFGPGTRLTVL.

The chain has TRBV6-1 and TRBJ2-5, with a tentative D call TRBD1 (6 bases). This CDR3 contains 15 residues. CDR1 and CDR2 (germline): MNHNS, SASEGT. V was clipped by 2 bases and J by 2 bases, with 12 bases between them. The chain's CDR3 is CASSERPGAQETQYF. The CDR3 region has the DNA TGTGCCAGCAGTGAACGGCCAGGGGCACAAGAGACCCAGTACTTC.

The genes are TRBV10-1 and TRBJ1-4; 7 bases map to TRBD1. The germline gives CDR1 WNHNN, CDR2 SYGVQD (reference sequence). The ends lost 4 bases at V and 7 bases at J; junction bases unmatched: 6. The CDR3 has 14 residues. The CDR3 DNA reads TGCGCCAGCAGTGCCGACGGGGACAGTGAAAAACTGTTTTTT. This gives the protein CASSADGDSEKLFF.

The chain employs TRBV5-8 and TRBJ2-1; D is unclear. Trimming left V 3 bases short and J 0 bases short, with 4 bases between. Germline V gene lookup returns CDR1 SGHTS and CDR2 YDEGEE. There are 13 residues in the CDR3. CDR3 sequence reads: CASSSSSYNEQFF. CDR3 bases: TGTGCCAGCAGCTCCAGCTCCTACAATGAGCAGTTCTTC.

A few counts support this clone. The rearrangement uses TRBV7-2 and TRBJ2-4; D uncertain. Trimming removed 5 bases from V and 2 bases from J, with 10 bases in between. The germline V gene has CDR1 SGHTA and CDR2 FQGNSA. The CDR3 is 14 residues long. The CDR3 sequence is CASSPPVSKNIQYF. CDR3 DNA sequence: TGTGCCAGCAGCCCTCCAGTGTCCAAAAACATTCAGTACTTC. The entire variable domain, with the rest obtained from reference TRBV7-2 and TRBJ2-4, is as follows: GAGVSQSPSNKVTEKGKDVELRCDPISGHTALYWYRQSLGQGLEFLIYFQGNSAPDKSGLPSDRFSAERTGGSVSTLTIQRTQQEDSAVYLCASSPPVSKNIQYFGAGTRLSVL.